These 15 T cell receptor beta chains originate from one sample sequenced in a study of T cells in Graves' hyperthyroidism and ophthalmopathy. The TCR beta CDR3 regions underwent amplification using RNA transcripts as the source. First-round RT-PCR targeting the TCR CDR3 was performed with the HTBI primer set. MiXCR, run by TCRdb on the multiplex PCR reads, gives a single entry per CDR3 protein. The profile covers some 570,000 distinct CDR3 sequences, with 17% appearing a single time and 17% taken by the ten largest. Material for sequencing was blood. Every receptor here comes from a woman between 18 and 29 years old with Graves' ophthalmopathy.

The genes are TRBV9 and TRBJ1-1; unclear D gene. Germline loops: CDR1 SGDLS, CDR2 YYNGEE. This CDR3 contains 14 residues. Deletions cut 0 bases from V and 0 bases from J, with 6 bases between. For the CDR3, the DNA is TGTGCCAGCAGCGTAGCCACTATGAACACTGAAGCTTTCTTT. It translates to CASSVATMNTEAFF.

This clonotype was detected ten times or more. V usage is TRBV30 and J usage is TRBJ1-1, with D maybe TRBD1 (5 bases). V lost 0 bases and J lost 9, with 11 bases in between. The CDR3 contains 12 residues. From germline, CDR1 is GTSNPN and CDR2 SVGIG (reference sequence). CDR3 residues: CAWSVVEGQAFF. The CDR3 DNA sequence: TGTGCCTGGAGTGTAGTCGAGGGGCAAGCTTTCTTT.

The CDR3 region is CASSLGQIQNTGELFF. Written as DNA, the CDR3 is TGTGCCAGCTCACTGGGACAGATACAGAACACCGGGGAGCTGTTTTTT. The V gene is TRBV18, the J gene TRBJ2-2; TRBD1 aligns across 7 bases. Germline assignment: CDR1 KGHSH and CDR2 LQKENI. Trimming at V came to 4 bases and at J to 1 base, leaving 6 bases not matched to a gene. The CDR3 is 16 amino acids. The full variable domain, rest sourced from reference TRBV18 and TRBJ2-2, is NAGVMQNPRHLVRRRGQEARLRCSPMKGHSHVYWYRQLPEEGLKFMVYLQKENIIDESGMPKERFSAEFPKEGPSILRIQQVVRGDSAAYFCASSLGQIQNTGELFFGEGSRLTVL.

This clonotype was recorded a few times. CDR3 loop: CASSYGYGGAEAFF. DNA of the CDR3: TGTGCCAGCAGTTACGGTTACGGGGGCGCTGAAGCTTTCTTT. This sequence joins TRBV6-5 and TRBJ1-1; TRBD1 is a possible D gene (6 bases). V lost 2 bases and J lost 6, with 13 bases in between. CDR3 length: 14 residues. Germline loops: CDR1 MNHEY, CDR2 SVGAGI.

The chain carries TRBV5-5 and TRBJ1-5; D is undetermined. The CDR3 runs to 16 residues. Germline V gives CDR1 SGHKS, CDR2 YYEKEE (reference sequence). V gave up 0 bases and J gave up 0 bases, with 10 bases separating them. The CDR3 DNA sequence: TGTGCCAGCAGCTTGGCCTCTTGGGGTAGCAATCAGCCCCAGCATTTT. Translating it yields CASSLASWGSNQPQHF.

The rearrangement joins TRBV15 to TRBJ2-2; D is unresolved. Germline V CDR1 and CDR2: LNHNV, YYDKDF (reference sequence). The V end was cut by 8 bases, the J end by 3 bases, with 7 bases between. This CDR3 comprises 12 residues. The CDR3 loop is CATSHDTGELFF. CDR3 nucleotides: TGTGCCACCTCTCACGACACCGGGGAGCTGTTTTTT.

There are many counts of this clonotype. This chain joins TRBV2 and TRBJ1-1; TRBD1 matches 8 bases. The germline CDR1 and CDR2 sequences are SNHLY and FYNNEI. The CDR3 contains 17 residues. The V and J ends lost 6 bases and 5 bases, in that order; junction bases with no gene match: 17. The CDR3 nucleotides are TGTGCCAGCAGAGCGTCGTACCTCAGGGGGCTGGGGACTGAAGCTTTCTTT. It codes for CASRASYLRGLGTEAFF.

This clonotype has more than one count but fewer than ten. The chain combines TRBV10-3 with TRBJ2-5; D gene uncertain. Trimming removed 6 bases from V and 5 bases from J, with 10 bases in between. The CDR3 is made up of 12 amino acids. Germline V lookup: CDR1 ENHRY, CDR2 SYGVKD. CDR3 DNA sequence: TGTGCCATCAGCCCACAATCGGAGACCCAGTACTTC. It codes for CAISPQSETQYF.

This clonotype was seen at least ten times. This chain links TRBV11-2 with TRBJ1-6; D ambiguous. Germline CDR1 SGHAT, CDR2 FQNNGV. The V gene lost 5 bases and the J gene lost 7 bases, with 9 bases spanning the gap. The CDR3 runs 13 residues. CDR3 sequence reads: CASSHGGNSPLHF. In nucleotides, the CDR3 is TGTGCCAGCAGCCATGGAGGGAATTCACCCCTCCACTTT.

This clonotype was detected many times. The CDR3 loop is CAWSVGGSTEAFF. The DNA for the CDR3 is TGTGCCTGGAGTGTCGGGGGGAGCACTGAAGCTTTCTTT. V and J are TRBV30 and TRBJ1-1; the D gene is possibly TRBD1 (5 bases). The length of the CDR3 is 13 residues. Per the germline V gene, CDR1 is GTSNPN and CDR2 is SVGIG (reference sequence). V was clipped by 0 bases and J by 4 bases, with 9 bases between them.

This clonotype has only a few counts. J is TRBJ1-5 and V is TRBV24-1; D is perhaps TRBD1 (5 bases). The CDR3 is 14 amino acids. V lost 4 bases and J lost 11, with 17 bases in between. The germline CDR1 and CDR2 sequences are KGHDR and SFDVKD. This CDR3 reads CATSDPSRGGAQHF. DNA of the CDR3: TGTGCCACCAGTGACCCGAGCCGGGGCGGGGCCCAGCATTTT.

Many counts were recorded for this clonotype. The chain employs TRBV30 and TRBJ1-1; the match to TRBD1 covers 12 bases. This CDR3 contains 15 residues. V lost 4 bases and J lost 7; bases outside the gene matches: 10. Germline V lookup: CDR1 GTSNPN, CDR2 SVGIG (reference sequence). The CDR3 DNA reads TGTGCCTGGAATTTTGGGACAGGGGGCACCGGTGAAGCTTTCTTT. Protein: CAWNFGTGGTGEAFF.

This clonotype turned up a few times. The chain uses TRBV7-9 and TRBJ1-1; D is uncertain. The CDR3 is made up of 12 amino acids. Trimming stripped 1 base from V and 6 bases from J, with 6 bases between. CDR1 SEHNR and CDR2 FQNEAQ come from the germline V gene (reference sequence). Written as DNA, the CDR3 is TGTGCCAGCAGCTTAGAAGCCCCTGAAGCTTTCTTT. The encoded protein is CASSLEAPEAFF.

Only a few counts were recorded for this clonotype. The genes are TRBV6-5 and TRBJ1-5, with TRBD1 matching over 7 bases. Germline V lookup: CDR1 MNHEY, CDR2 SVGAGI. The junction had 2 bases not matched to a gene; V was cut back by 0 bases and J by 6 bases. This CDR3 spans 14 amino acids. The CDR3 nucleotides read TGTGCCAGCAGTTACTCGACAGGGATTCAGCCCCAGCATTTT. It encodes CASSYSTGIQPQHF.

CDR3 amino acids: CASSMVPGGTYEQYF. CDR3 coding DNA: TGTGCCAGTAGTATGGTCCCAGGGGGGACCTACGAGCAGTACTTC. The rearrangement uses TRBV19 and TRBJ2-7; D perhaps matches TRBD1 (7 bases). This CDR3 has 15 residues. Between the trimmed V and J ends, which lost 3 bases and 2 bases, there was a span of 14 bases. CDR1 LNHDA and CDR2 SQIVND come from the germline V gene (reference sequence). Combining the CDR3 with reference TRBV19 and TRBJ2-7 gives the whole variable domain DGGITQSPKYLFRKEGQNVTLSCEQNLNHDAMYWYRQDPGQGLRLIYYSQIVNDFQKGDIAEGYSVSREKKESFPLTVTSAQKNPTAFYLCASSMVPGGTYEQYFGPGTRLTVT.